Below, 30 T cell receptor beta chains from the same sample are listed, as sequenced in a study of cytomegalovirus exposure and HLA in healthy donors. 13 Jbeta primers and 60 Vbeta primers were used for the PCR. Produced via immunoSEQ multiplex PCR; TCRdb's table is partial and in-frame only. The table records more than 100,000 clones, 15% to 17% of them present only once. Sequencing used PBMCs. These receptors were obtained from a woman under 30 in good health and CMV-seronegative.

This clone was counted between two and nine times. The V gene is TRBV28, the J gene TRBJ1-5; a weak D match, TRBD1 (5 bases). Trimming shortened V by 5 bases and J by 7 bases, and 12 bases separated the two germline ends. The length of the CDR3 is 13 residues. Germline V CDR1 and CDR2: MDHEN, SYDVKM. The DNA of the CDR3 is TGTGCCAGCAGTGAAGTCAGGGTCCAGCCCCAGCATTTT. Protein sequence: CASSEVRVQPQHF.

The V and J genes are TRBV9 and TRBJ1-2, with D perhaps matching TRBD1 (6 bases). The CDR3 totals 14 residues. Germline CDR1 reads SGDLS; CDR2 reads YYNGEE. Trimming pared 0 bases from V and 8 bases from J, leaving 14 bases between. The CDR3 coding sequence is TGTGCCAGCAGCGTAGACAGGGCCCCGGAGGGCTACACCTTC. Residues: CASSVDRAPEGYTF.

This clone was seen only a few times. This chain uses TRBV28 with TRBJ2-3; D may be TRBD2 (5 bases). The CDR3 sequence is 14 residues long. V lost 6 bases, J lost 3 bases, and 13 bases lay in between. Germline lookup yields CDR1 MDHEN and CDR2 SYDVKM. This chain's CDR3 is CASSSPGKTDTQYF. The CDR3 bases are TGTGCCAGCAGCTCCCCCGGGAAAACAGATACGCAGTATTTT.

V is TRBV7-3 and J is TRBJ2-3; TRBD2 aligns across 7 bases. V was clipped by 1 base and J by 4 bases; unmatched bases: 11. The CDR3 totals 17 residues. Germline lookup yields CDR1 SGHTA and CDR2 FQGTGA. CDR3 loop: CASSLMSGSGAADTQYF. In nucleotides, the CDR3 is TGTGCCAGCAGCTTAATGTCCGGGAGCGGGGCCGCAGATACGCAGTATTTT.

This clone occurred a few times. The chain couples TRBV5-4 to TRBJ1-1, with TRBD1 matching over 7 bases. Germline loops: CDR1 SGHNT, CDR2 YYREEE (reference sequence). This CDR3 has 12 residues. The J segment lost 7 bases and the V segment lost 4 bases, leaving 4 bases of the junction unmatched. CDR3 loop: CASSTDRDEAFF. CDR3 DNA sequence: TGTGCCAGCAGCACCGACAGGGATGAAGCTTTCTTT. The full variable domain, in which reference TRBV5-4 and TRBJ1-1 provide the parts outside the CDR3, is ETGVTQSPTHLIKTRGQQVTLRCSSQSGHNTVSWYQQALGQGPQFIFQYYREEENGRGNFPPRFSGLQFPNYSSELNVNALELDDSALYLCASSTDRDEAFFGQGTRLTVV.

This rearrangement joins TRBV9 to TRBJ2-5, with TRBD1 matching 7 bases. V was pared by 3 bases and J by 2 bases, with 4 bases of the junction left unmatched. The CDR3 length is 14 residues. Per germline, CDR1 SGDLS and CDR2 YYNGEE. The CDR3, as DNA: TGTGCCAGCAGCGGCGGACAGGTACAAGAGACCCAGTACTTC. Translating gives CASSGGQVQETQYF.

This clone has more than one count but fewer than ten. The chain uses TRBV5-1 and TRBJ2-7; 11 nucleotides match TRBD1. Losses at the gene ends were 3 bases for V and 6 bases for J; bases not matched to a gene: 2. The CDR3 has 13 amino acids. Germline values: CDR1 SGHRS, CDR2 YFSETQ. CDR3 protein: CASSSGTGGEQYF. The CDR3 DNA sequence: TGCGCCAGCAGCTCCGGGACAGGGGGCGAGCAGTACTTC.

The J gene is TRBJ1-4, the V gene TRBV13, with D uncertain. The CDR3 has 18 residues. Trimming left V 4 bases short and J 3 bases short, with 21 bases between. Per germline, CDR1 PRHDT and CDR2 FYEKMQ (reference sequence). CDR3 loop: CASSSFGGLNPSNEKLFF. The CDR3 DNA sequence: TGTGCCAGCAGCTCCTTCGGTGGTCTCAACCCGTCTAATGAAAAACTGTTTTTT.

The chain carries TRBV6-1 and TRBJ2-1, with D unclear. This CDR3 is built from 15 residues. Germline V gene lookup returns CDR1 MNHNS and CDR2 SASEGT. V shed 3 bases and J shed 2 bases, with 11 bases lying between them. The CDR3 nucleotides are TGTGCCAGCAGTGATGGGCAGCTGACCTACAATGAGCAGTTCTTC. It translates to CASSDGQLTYNEQFF.

This clone was observed a handful of times. The chain is built from TRBV5-4 and TRBJ2-3, with D perhaps matching TRBD2 (6 bases). This CDR3 is 14 amino acids long. Germline loops: CDR1 SGHNT, CDR2 YYREEE (reference sequence). V gave up 1 base and J gave up 2 bases, with 8 bases separating them. CDR3 region: CASSLRGSTDTQYF. CDR3 nucleotides: TGTGCCAGCAGCTTGCGGGGGTCCACAGATACGCAGTATTTT.

The V call is TRBV9, the J call TRBJ1-1, with a tentative D call TRBD1 (5 bases). Trimming removed 6 bases at V and 5 bases at J, with 20 bases between. CDR1 and CDR2 (germline): SGDLS, YYNGEE. This CDR3 comprises 15 residues. In DNA form, the CDR3 reads TGTGCCAGCACCCCAGGGTCACTCTATGGTACTGAAGCTTTCTTT. Translated, it gives CASTPGSLYGTEAFF.

CDR3 nucleotide sequence: TGTGCCAGCAGTGACCGACAGGGCATGGGTAACAATGAGCAGTTCTTC. Translated: CASSDRQGMGNNEQFF. The chain is built from TRBV6-1 and TRBJ2-1; TRBD1 matches at 7 bases. V shed 3 bases and J 5 bases; nucleotides not matched to a gene: 10. Germline assignment: CDR1 MNHNS and CDR2 SASEGT. The CDR3 sequence is 16 residues long.

This sequence joins TRBV23-1 and TRBJ1-4; D is undetermined. TRBV23-1 is noted as an ORF with a role that remains uncertain. The germline V and J ends were trimmed by 2 bases and 5 bases, with 9 bases remaining between them. This CDR3 comprises 14 residues. DNA of the CDR3: TGCGCCAGCAGTCAACCGGGAGTAAATGAAAAACTGTTTTTT. Protein sequence: CASSQPGVNEKLFF.

This clone was seen a handful of times. This chain links TRBV7-9 with TRBJ1-2; D is unresolved. With 1 base removed from V and 8 bases from J, the gap between germline ends came to 8 bases. CDR3 size: 12 residues. Germline V gene lookup returns CDR1 SEHNR and CDR2 FQNEAQ (reference sequence). In nucleotides, the CDR3 is TGTGCCAGCAGCTTAGTAGGGAGCGGCTACACCTTC. It is translated as CASSLVGSGYTF.

This clone was detected a few times. V is TRBV5-6 and J is TRBJ2-7; 7 nucleotides line up with TRBD1. Germline trimming cut 3 bases from V and 3 bases from J; bases unmatched to any gene: 9. The CDR3 consists of 15 residues. CDR1 SGHDT and CDR2 YYEEEE come from the germline V gene. The CDR3 region is CASSSTGQTNYEQYF. The DNA of the CDR3 is TGTGCCAGCAGCTCTACGGGACAGACAAACTACGAGCAGTACTTC.

This chain uses TRBV5-1 with TRBJ1-2; TRBD1 agrees at 7 bases. The CDR3 has 16 residues. Germline assignment: CDR1 SGHRS and CDR2 YFSETQ. J gave up 5 bases and V 2 bases, and 12 bases lay outside the gene matches. CDR3 sequence: CASSFGIWTGRYGYTF. The CDR3 DNA reads TGCGCCAGCAGCTTTGGAATCTGGACAGGACGATATGGCTACACCTTC.

The gene calls are TRBV2 and TRBJ2-1; TRBD2 aligns across 7 bases. Germline CDR1 SNHLY, CDR2 FYNNEI. J lost 9 bases, V lost 2 bases, and 10 bases had no gene match. CDR3 length: 15 amino acids. CDR3 in amino acids: CASSESWGGIGEQFF. CDR3 bases: TGTGCCAGCAGTGAATCCTGGGGGGGTATAGGTGAGCAGTTCTTC.

This chain uses TRBV28 with TRBJ1-5; 8 bases agree with TRBD1. Germline CDR1 is MDHEN and CDR2 is SYDVKM. The CDR3 runs 15 residues. V lost 5 bases and J lost 2; bases outside the gene matches: 5. This chain's CDR3 is CASSGQGFGNQPQHF. DNA of the CDR3: TGTGCCAGCAGTGGACAGGGTTTTGGCAATCAGCCCCAGCATTTT.

The chain combines TRBV28 with TRBJ1-4; 8 bases agree with TRBD1. The CDR3 sequence is 14 residues long. V gave up 8 bases and J gave up 4 bases; unmatched junction bases: 6. The germline V gene has CDR1 MDHEN and CDR2 SYDVKM. The chain's CDR3 is CASGGTGDNEKLFF. CDR3 bases: TGTGCCAGCGGTGGGACAGGAGATAATGAAAAACTGTTTTTT.

This clone came up a few times. The V call is TRBV27, the J call TRBJ2-2, with D maybe TRBD1 (6 bases). CDR3 size: 12 residues. Germline V gene sequence: CDR1 MNHEY, CDR2 SMNVEV (reference sequence). V was trimmed by 0 bases and J by 13 bases, leaving 9 bases between them. The CDR3 sequence: CASSLSGRGLFF. The CDR3 nucleotides are TGTGCCAGCAGTTTATCTGGCAGGGGGCTGTTTTTT.

This chain uses TRBV30 with TRBJ2-7; 10 bases fit TRBD1. The CDR3 consists of 14 residues. The junction had 10 bases not matched to a gene; V was cut back by 5 bases and J by 6 bases. CDR1 and CDR2 from the germline V gene are GTSNPN and SVGIG (reference sequence). CDR3 nucleotide sequence: TGTGCCTGGGGGGAGGGGACAGGGGTTGGCGAGCAGTACTTC. Residues: CAWGEGTGVGEQYF.

The J gene is TRBJ2-7, the V gene TRBV7-2; TRBD2 is a possible D gene (7 bases). The germline V gene encodes CDR1 SGHTA and CDR2 FQGNSA. The CDR3 is 15 residues long. Trimming took off 3 bases at V and 3 bases at J, with 15 bases between the two ends. The CDR3 region has the DNA TGTGCCAGCAGCTTGGGGGGGCTCCTGGTCTACGAGCAGTACTTC. This gives the protein CASSLGGLLVYEQYF.

Here the CDR3 DNA reads TGTGCCAGCAGTTTTCTCTTACAGGGGGCAGGGGATACGCAGTATTTT. Amino acid sequence: CASSFLLQGAGDTQYF. V and J are TRBV28 and TRBJ2-3; 9 bases are a match to TRBD1. Germline assignment: CDR1 MDHEN and CDR2 SYDVKM. The CDR3 is 16 amino acids. V dropped 3 bases and J dropped 6; count of bases not matched to a gene: 10. Filled out from reference TRBV28 and TRBJ2-3, the complete variable domain reads DVKVTQSSRYLVKRTGEKVFLECVQDMDHENMFWYRQDPGLGLRLIYFSYDVKMKEKGDIPEGYSVSREKKERFSLILESASTNQTSMYLCASSFLLQGAGDTQYFGPGTRLTVL.

The V gene is TRBV19, the J gene TRBJ2-1; TRBD1 matches at 9 bases. Germline CDR1 is LNHDA and CDR2 is SQIVND (reference sequence). V lost 5 bases and J lost 9; bases outside the gene matches: 8. This CDR3 is built from 14 residues. Here the CDR3 DNA reads TGTGCCAGTAGTCGAGGACAGGGGTTCACTGAGCAGTTCTTC. It codes for CASSRGQGFTEQFF.

This clone was picked up a small number of times. This rearrangement joins TRBV4-3 to TRBJ2-7, with 8 bases lining up with TRBD1. Germline CDR1 and CDR2: LGHNA and YSLEER. With 3 bases clipped from V and 3 bases from J, the junction kept 10 bases outside the gene matches. There are 16 residues in the CDR3. The DNA for the CDR3 is TGCGCCAGCAGCCAGGGGACAGGCAGACTGGGCTACGAGCAGTACTTC. Translation gives CASSQGTGRLGYEQYF.

The rearrangement links TRBV5-1 to TRBJ1-6; 7 nucleotides match TRBD1. Germline V gives CDR1 SGHRS, CDR2 YFSETQ. The CDR3 is 15 residues long. The junction had 6 bases not matched to a gene; V was cut back by 4 bases and J by 5 bases. The chain's CDR3 is CASSPQTGNNSPLHF. DNA of the CDR3: TGCGCCAGCAGCCCCCAGACAGGGAATAATTCACCCCTCCACTTT.

This clone has more than one count but fewer than ten. Distinct nucleotide sequences in the sample also encode this CDR3. Here the CDR3 DNA reads TGTGCCAGCAGCGTGGGACAGGGCGGCTACGAGCAGTACTTC. Translation gives CASSVGQGGYEQYF. The chain combines TRBV9 with TRBJ2-7; 9 bases are shared with TRBD1. Germline-derived CDR1 and CDR2 are SGDLS and YYNGEE. The junction had 3 bases not matched to a gene; V was cut back by 2 bases and J by 3 bases. This CDR3 is 14 amino acids long.

This clone was seen a few times. CDR3 nucleotide sequence: TGTGCCAGCAGCTTCAGGGGGCCGTACACTGAAGCTTTCTTT. Amino acids: CASSFRGPYTEAFF. The J gene is TRBJ1-1, the V gene TRBV5-5; TRBD1 aligns across 8 bases. In germline, CDR1 is SGHKS, CDR2 YYEKEE (reference sequence). J was trimmed by 3 bases and V by 2 bases; bases with no gene match: 3. This CDR3 contains 14 residues.

This clone was seen a few times. The chain joins TRBV20-1 to TRBJ1-1; no firm D call. Between the trimmed V and J ends, which lost 7 bases and 10 bases, there was a span of 13 bases. Germline CDR1 DFQATT, CDR2 SNEGSKA (reference sequence). The CDR3 spans 10 residues. In nucleotides, the CDR3 is TGCAGTGTTTGGACTGTAGGAGCTTTCTTT. Translation gives CSVWTVGAFF.

This clone was detected only a few times. The chain is built from TRBV11-2 and TRBJ2-3; D might be TRBD1 (7 bases). V lost 6 bases and J lost 2, with 18 bases in between. The CDR3 sequence is 16 residues long. Germline assignment: CDR1 SGHAT and CDR2 FQNNGV. The CDR3 DNA reads as TGTGCCAGCAGTGCGCAGGGGGGAGGTACCACAGATACGCAGTATTTT. Translation gives CASSAQGGGTTDTQYF. The complete variable domain, with remaining parts taken from reference TRBV11-2 and TRBJ2-3, reads EAGVAQSPRYKIIEKRQSVAFWCNPISGHATLYWYQQILGQGPKLLIQFQNNGVVDDSQLPKDRFSAERLKGVDSTLKIQPAKLEDSAVYLCASSAQGGGTTDTQYFGPGTRLTVL.